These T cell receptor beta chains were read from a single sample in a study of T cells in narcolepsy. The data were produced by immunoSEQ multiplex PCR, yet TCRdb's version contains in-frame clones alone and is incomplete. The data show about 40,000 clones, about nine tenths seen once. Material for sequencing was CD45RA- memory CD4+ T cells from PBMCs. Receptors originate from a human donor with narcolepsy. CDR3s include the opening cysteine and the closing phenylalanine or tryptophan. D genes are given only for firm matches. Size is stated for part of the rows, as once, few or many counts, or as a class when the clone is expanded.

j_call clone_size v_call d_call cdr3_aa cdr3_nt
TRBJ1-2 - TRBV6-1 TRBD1 CASSDGTGGGYTF TGTGCCAGCAGTGATGGGACAGGGGGCGGCTACACCTTC
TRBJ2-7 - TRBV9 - CASSPGAGSALNEQYF TGTGCCAGCAGCCCCGGGGCGGGCTCTGCCCTCAACGAGCAGTACTTC
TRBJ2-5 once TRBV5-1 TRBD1 CASSGGDRVPETQYF TGCGCCAGCAGCGGAGGGGACAGGGTTCCAGAGACCCAGTACTTC
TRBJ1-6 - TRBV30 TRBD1 CAWSVDRGTDYNSPLHF TGTGCCTGGAGTGTAGACCGGGGGACAGATTATAATTCACCCCTCCACTTT
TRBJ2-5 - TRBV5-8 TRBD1 CASQSLWTGKETQYF TGTGCCAGCCAGTCCCTGTGGACAGGGAAAGAGACCCAGTACTTC
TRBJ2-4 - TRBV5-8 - CASSFPGADIQYF TGTGCCAGCAGCTTCCCAGGGGCGGACATTCAGTACTTC
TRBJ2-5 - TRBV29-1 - CSVELVERVRETQYF TGCAGCGTTGAACTCGTGGAGCGGGTCAGGGAGACCCAGTACTTC
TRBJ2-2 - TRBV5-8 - CASSPTDLAANTGELFF TGTGCCAGCAGCCCTACAGATTTGGCCGCGAACACCGGGGAGCTGTTTTTT
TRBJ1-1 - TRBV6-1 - CAVRLPKGNTEAFF TGTGCCGTTCGGCTCCCGAAGGGGAACACTGAAGCTTTCTTT
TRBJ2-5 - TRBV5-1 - CASSPLPRSQETQYF TGCGCCAGCAGCCCCCTCCCTAGGAGCCAAGAGACCCAGTACTTC
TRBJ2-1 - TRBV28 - CASSAGTAYNEQFF TGTGCCAGCAGTGCCGGGACGGCTTACAATGAGCAGTTCTTC
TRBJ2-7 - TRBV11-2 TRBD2 CASSFGLAGSSYEQYF TGTGCCAGCAGCTTTGGACTAGCAGGGAGCTCCTACGAGCAGTACTTC
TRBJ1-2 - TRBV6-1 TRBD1 CASSPYGTGIYGYTF TGTGCCAGCAGTCCCTACGGGACAGGTATCTATGGCTACACCTTC
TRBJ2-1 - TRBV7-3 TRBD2 CASSKTGTSNEQFF TGTGCCAGCAGCAAAACCGGGACTAGCAATGAGCAGTTCTTC
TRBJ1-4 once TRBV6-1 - CASISRIPEKLFF TGTGCCAGCATTTCCAGGATCCCTGAAAAACTGTTTTTT
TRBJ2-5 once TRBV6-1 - CASSEHVGSIQETQYF TGTGCCAGCAGTGAACATGTAGGCAGCATCCAAGAGACCCAGTACTTC
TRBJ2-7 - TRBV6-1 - CASKLDTGSNEQYF TGTGCCAGCAAGTTAGATACAGGGAGTAACGAGCAGTACTTC
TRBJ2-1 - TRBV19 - CASTTSLAYNEQFF TGTGCCAGCACGACTAGTCTGGCCTACAATGAGCAGTTCTTC
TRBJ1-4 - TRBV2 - CASSRDSYEKLFF TGTGCCAGCAGCCGGGACTCCTATGAAAAACTGTTTTTT
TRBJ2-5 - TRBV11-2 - CASSSYRQLRTQYF TGTGCCAGCAGCTCCTATCGGCAGTTACGGACCCAGTACTTC
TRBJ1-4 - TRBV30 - CAWSANLREKLFF TGTGCCTGGAGTGCTAACCTGCGGGAAAAACTGTTTTTT
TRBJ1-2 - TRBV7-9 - CASSSLLRGHGYTF TGTGCCAGCAGCTCGCTGTTGAGGGGCCATGGCTACACCTTC
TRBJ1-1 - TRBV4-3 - CASSQGQGQTEAFF TGCGCCAGCAGCCAAGGGCAGGGTCAAACTGAAGCTTTCTTT
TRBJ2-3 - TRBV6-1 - CAGSGGADTQYF TGTGCCGGGTCTGGCGGGGCAGATACGCAGTATTTT
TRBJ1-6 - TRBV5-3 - CARSLTESPLHF TGTGCCAGAAGCTTGACCGAATCACCCCTCCACTTT
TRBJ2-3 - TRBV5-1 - CASSEGPSTDTQYF TGCGCCAGCAGTGAGGGGCCCTCCACAGATACGCAGTATTTT
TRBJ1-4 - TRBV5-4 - CASSRNGRDAEEKLFF TGTGCCAGCAGCCGCAACGGTAGGGACGCCGAGGAAAAACTGTTTTTT
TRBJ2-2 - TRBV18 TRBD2 CASSPPGLAGATGELFF TGTGCCAGCTCACCGCCGGGACTAGCGGGAGCCACCGGGGAGCTGTTTTTT
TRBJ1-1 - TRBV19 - CASKRGQRNTEAFF TGTGCCAGTAAGCGAGGACAGAGAAACACTGAAGCTTTCTTT
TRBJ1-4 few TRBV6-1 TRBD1 CASRAPGGANEKLFF TGTGCCAGCAGAGCCCCAGGGGGAGCTAATGAAAAACTGTTTTTT
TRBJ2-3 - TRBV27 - CASSLSSFSTDTQYF TGTGCCAGCAGTTTATCCAGTTTCAGCACAGATACGCAGTATTTT
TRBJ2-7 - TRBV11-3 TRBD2 CASSLSSGSANEQYF TGTGCCAGCAGCTTATCTAGCGGGAGTGCAAACGAGCAGTACTTC
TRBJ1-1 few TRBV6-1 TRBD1 CASSGGQGNTEAFF TGTGCCAGCAGTGGGGGACAGGGTAACACTGAAGCTTTCTTT
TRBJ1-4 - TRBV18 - CASSPASGANEKLFF TGTGCCAGCTCACCAGCTTCTGGGGCTAATGAAAAACTGTTTTTT
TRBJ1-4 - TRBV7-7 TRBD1 CASSHPATGFFSREKLFF TGTGCTAGCAGCCACCCAGCGACAGGGTTTTTTTCTCGCGAAAAACTGTTTTTT
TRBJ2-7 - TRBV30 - CAWSRQAWDEQYF TGTGCCTGGTCCCGACAGGCCTGGGACGAGCAGTACTTC
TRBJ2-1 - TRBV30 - CAWSVRLAGDEQFF TGTGCCTGGAGTGTACGGCTAGCTGGGGATGAGCAGTTCTTC
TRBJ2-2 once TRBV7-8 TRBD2 CASSPGLAGGTGELFF TGTGCCAGCAGCCCGGGACTAGCGGGGGGCACCGGGGAGCTGTTTTTT
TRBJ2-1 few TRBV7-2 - CASSFSAVYNEQFF TGTGCCAGCAGCTTTAGCGCGGTATACAATGAGCAGTTCTTC
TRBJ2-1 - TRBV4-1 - CASSLSGGSPYNEQFF TGCGCCAGCAGCCTTTCAGGGGGGAGCCCCTACAATGAGCAGTTCTTC